The rows below give T cell receptor beta chains drawn from one sample of a study of CD8+CD57+ T cells in acquired aplastic anemia. TCRdb processed the reads anew with MiXCR; each CDR3 protein has one entry. Found here are about 120,000 distinct CDR3 sequences, under 60% of them singletons; the top ten hold roughly 30%. What was sequenced was sorted CD4+, CD8+, or CD8+CD57+ T cells (not recorded which) from PBMCs. Source of these receptors: a human donor with aplastic anemia. Both conserved end residues are part of each CDR3. D genes are given only for firm matches. Clone size is shown for a subset of rows, as once, few, many or a class of expanded clone.

v_call: TRBV11-3
clone_size: -
j_call: TRBJ2-5
d_call: TRBD1
cdr3_nt: TGTGCCAGCAGCTTAGCCACAGGGGGCCGTGACCAAGAGACCCAGTACTTC
cdr3_aa: CASSLATGGRDQETQYF

v_call: TRBV19
clone_size: -
j_call: TRBJ1-5
d_call: -
cdr3_nt: TGTGCCAGTAGTAACCAGGGACGGAATCAGCCCCAGCATTTT
cdr3_aa: CASSNQGRNQPQHF

v_call: TRBV15
clone_size: -
j_call: TRBJ2-7
d_call: TRBD2
cdr3_nt: TGTGCCACCAGCAGGGCCGGGACTAGCGGGAGCTACGAGCAGTACTTC
cdr3_aa: CATSRAGTSGSYEQYF

v_call: TRBV20-1
clone_size: -
j_call: TRBJ1-6
d_call: -
cdr3_nt: TGCAGTGCTAGAGGCCCGACAGTAGCTCCTTATAATTCACCCCTCCACTTT
cdr3_aa: CSARGPTVAPYNSPLHF

v_call: TRBV14
clone_size: many
j_call: TRBJ1-1
d_call: -
cdr3_nt: TGTGCCAGCAGCCAAGATTATGGGGGAAGTAAAGTGAACACTGAAGCTTTCTTT
cdr3_aa: CASSQDYGGSKVNTEAFF

v_call: TRBV6-5
clone_size: few
j_call: TRBJ2-3
d_call: -
cdr3_nt: TGTGCCAGCAGTTACTGGGACGGGCGCACAGATACGCAGTATTTT
cdr3_aa: CASSYWDGRTDTQYF

v_call: TRBV19
clone_size: few
j_call: TRBJ1-5
d_call: -
cdr3_nt: TGTGCCAGTAGTCTACCGAATCAGCCCCAGCATTTT
cdr3_aa: CASSLPNQPQHF

v_call: TRBV2
clone_size: once
j_call: TRBJ2-1
d_call: TRBD2
cdr3_nt: TGTGCCAGCGGAACTAGCGGGATCACCGGCGATGAGCAGTTCTTC
cdr3_aa: CASGTSGITGDEQFF

v_call: TRBV19
clone_size: -
j_call: TRBJ1-1
d_call: -
cdr3_nt: TGTGCCAGTAGTACCGACGAGAACACTGAAGCTTTCTTT
cdr3_aa: CASSTDENTEAFF

v_call: TRBV15
clone_size: -
j_call: TRBJ1-5
d_call: -
cdr3_nt: TGTGCCACCGGAGTTACTCAGGGAAATCAGCCCCAGCATTTT
cdr3_aa: CATGVTQGNQPQHF

v_call: TRBV4-1
clone_size: many
j_call: TRBJ2-7
d_call: TRBD2
cdr3_nt: TGCGCCAGCAGCCCCTCGGATAGCGGGAGTCTCTACGAGCAGTACTTC
cdr3_aa: CASSPSDSGSLYEQYF

v_call: TRBV10-3
clone_size: once
j_call: TRBJ2-3
d_call: -
cdr3_nt: TGTGCCATCAGTGATCGAGCCAACACAGATACGCAGTATTTT
cdr3_aa: CAISDRANTDTQYF

v_call: TRBV10-3
clone_size: -
j_call: TRBJ2-5
d_call: TRBD1
cdr3_nt: TGTGCCATCAGTGCCTACTTAATTCAGGGACAGGAGACCCAGTACTTC
cdr3_aa: CAISAYLIQGQETQYF

v_call: TRBV4-1
clone_size: many
j_call: TRBJ2-1
d_call: -
cdr3_nt: TGCGCCAGCAGCCAAGAAGGGAGGAATGAGCAGTTCTTC
cdr3_aa: CASSQEGRNEQFF

v_call: TRBV13
clone_size: many
j_call: TRBJ2-7
d_call: -
cdr3_nt: TGTGCCAGCAGCTTTCCCGGTCGGGTCGCCCGGAACGAGCAGTACTTC
cdr3_aa: CASSFPGRVARNEQYF

v_call: TRBV4-3
clone_size: once
j_call: TRBJ1-4
d_call: -
cdr3_nt: TGCGCCAACAGCCTTCAGATCGAAGGGGTGGGAGAAAAACTGTTTTTT
cdr3_aa: CANSLQIEGVGEKLFF

v_call: TRBV7-2
clone_size: -
j_call: TRBJ1-2
d_call: -
cdr3_nt: TGTGCCAGCAGCTTAGCACCTCGGACAGTCAAGTTAACTATGGCTATTGCCTTC
cdr3_aa: CASSLAPRTVKLTMAIAF

v_call: TRBV19
clone_size: many
j_call: TRBJ1-1
d_call: -
cdr3_nt: TGTGCCAGTAGTATACAGGGTGACACTGAAGCTTTCTTT
cdr3_aa: CASSIQGDTEAFF

v_call: TRBV20-1
clone_size: -
j_call: TRBJ2-5
d_call: TRBD1
cdr3_nt: TGCAGTGCTAGAGATACCGGGACAGGGAATGGTGAGACCCAGTACTTC
cdr3_aa: CSARDTGTGNGETQYF

v_call: TRBV2
clone_size: -
j_call: TRBJ2-7
d_call: -
cdr3_nt: TGTGCCAGCAGTGAGAGCGGCGAGCAGTACTTC
cdr3_aa: CASSESGEQYF

v_call: TRBV29-1
clone_size: few
j_call: TRBJ2-7
d_call: TRBD2
cdr3_nt: TGCAGCGTTGGGGTCTTCGGGGGGTACGAGCAGTACTTC
cdr3_aa: CSVGVFGGYEQYF

v_call: TRBV7-2
clone_size: once
j_call: TRBJ1-4
d_call: TRBD1
cdr3_nt: TGTGCCAGCAGCTTCGGGCACGAACCAGGGGGAAAACTGTTTTTT
cdr3_aa: CASSFGHEPGGKLFF

v_call: TRBV15
clone_size: -
j_call: TRBJ2-1
d_call: -
cdr3_nt: TGTGCCACCAGCAGAGTAGACGGGGCGGATGAGCAGTTCTTC
cdr3_aa: CATSRVDGADEQFF

v_call: TRBV19
clone_size: -
j_call: TRBJ2-7
d_call: TRBD2
cdr3_nt: TGTGCCAGCAGTTTACTAGCGGGAGGCAACGAGCAGTACTTC
cdr3_aa: CASSLLAGGNEQYF

v_call: TRBV7-9
clone_size: many
j_call: TRBJ2-3
d_call: -
cdr3_nt: TGTGCCAGCAGCTTAGAGGGGCCTGGGGGGCGCGCAGATACGCAGTATTTT
cdr3_aa: CASSLEGPGGRADTQYF

v_call: TRBV15
clone_size: many
j_call: TRBJ2-1
d_call: -
cdr3_nt: TGTGCCACCAGCAGAGTGGGGGGAAGATGGAATGAGCAGTTCTTC
cdr3_aa: CATSRVGGRWNEQFF

v_call: TRBV10-2
clone_size: -
j_call: TRBJ1-2
d_call: TRBD1
cdr3_nt: TGCGCCAGCAGTGAATTCAGGGGGTATCGTGGCTACACCTTC
cdr3_aa: CASSEFRGYRGYTF

v_call: TRBV20-1
clone_size: -
j_call: TRBJ2-1
d_call: TRBD2
cdr3_nt: TGCAGTGCTCAGTATGGGACTAGCTGGGAGCAGTTCTTC
cdr3_aa: CSAQYGTSWEQFF

v_call: TRBV7-8
clone_size: -
j_call: TRBJ2-7
d_call: -
cdr3_nt: TGTGCCAGCAGCTTAGTAACCGCCGCCGGAGAGCAGTACTTC
cdr3_aa: CASSLVTAAGEQYF

v_call: TRBV5-6
clone_size: -
j_call: TRBJ2-7
d_call: -
cdr3_nt: TGTGCCAGCAGCCATGCGCGGGGGCCCTACGAGCAGTACTTC
cdr3_aa: CASSHARGPYEQYF

v_call: TRBV10-2
clone_size: -
j_call: TRBJ2-1
d_call: -
cdr3_nt: TGCGCCAGCAACCAGGACAATGAGCAGTTCTTC
cdr3_aa: CASNQDNEQFF

v_call: TRBV15
clone_size: -
j_call: TRBJ2-7
d_call: -
cdr3_nt: TGTGCCACCAGCAGGCCCGGGACCGAGAGCTCCTACGAGCAGTACTTC
cdr3_aa: CATSRPGTESSYEQYF

v_call: TRBV7-6
clone_size: -
j_call: TRBJ2-7
d_call: TRBD2
cdr3_nt: TGTGCCAGCAGCTACCTCAGCGGGGGGAATGGCGAGCAGTACTTC
cdr3_aa: CASSYLSGGNGEQYF

v_call: TRBV7-9
clone_size: many
j_call: TRBJ2-3
d_call: TRBD1
cdr3_nt: TGTGCCAGCAGCTTGGGACAGGGGGCAGATACGCAGTATTTT
cdr3_aa: CASSLGQGADTQYF

v_call: TRBV13
clone_size: -
j_call: TRBJ2-5
d_call: TRBD1
cdr3_nt: TGTGCCAGCAGCCTTCTGGACAGGGACCAAGAGACCCAGTACTTC
cdr3_aa: CASSLLDRDQETQYF

v_call: TRBV7-9
clone_size: -
j_call: TRBJ2-2
d_call: TRBD1
cdr3_nt: TGTGCCAGGGGGACAGGGGGAAACACCGGGGAGCTGTTCTTT
cdr3_aa: CARGTGGNTGELFF

v_call: TRBV2
clone_size: -
j_call: TRBJ2-2
d_call: TRBD1
cdr3_nt: TGTGCCAGCAGGAGGACAGGCGCTAGCGGGGAGCTGTTTTTT
cdr3_aa: CASRRTGASGELFF

v_call: TRBV5-1
clone_size: many
j_call: TRBJ2-7
d_call: -
cdr3_nt: TGCGCCAGCAGCCTCGGGTCTTACTACGAGCAGTACTTC
cdr3_aa: CASSLGSYYEQYF

v_call: TRBV13
clone_size: many
j_call: TRBJ1-1
d_call: -
cdr3_nt: TGTGCCAGCAGCCCCGGGAAGGGGGGGATCTCCGAAGCTTTCTTT
cdr3_aa: CASSPGKGGISEAFF

v_call: TRBV5-1
clone_size: -
j_call: TRBJ2-1
d_call: TRBD1
cdr3_nt: TGCGCCACCAGCTTCGGGACAGGGAAAGGGATAAATGAGCAGTTCTTC
cdr3_aa: CATSFGTGKGINEQFF

v_call: TRBV3-1
clone_size: few
j_call: TRBJ1-1
d_call: TRBD1
cdr3_nt: TGTGCCAGCACGCTAGACAGGGTGATGAACACTGAAGCTTTCTTT
cdr3_aa: CASTLDRVMNTEAFF

v_call: TRBV4-1
clone_size: -
j_call: TRBJ1-6
d_call: -
cdr3_nt: TGCGCCAGCAGCCAAGATGAGAATTCACCCCTCCACTTT
cdr3_aa: CASSQDENSPLHF

v_call: TRBV14
clone_size: -
j_call: TRBJ1-5
d_call: -
cdr3_nt: TGTGCCAGCAGCCCCAGACAGCAGCCCCAGCATTTT
cdr3_aa: CASSPRQQPQHF

v_call: TRBV2
clone_size: -
j_call: TRBJ1-5
d_call: TRBD1
cdr3_nt: TGTGCCAGTATGACAGGGGGCATTGATCAGCCCCAGCATTTT
cdr3_aa: CASMTGGIDQPQHF

v_call: TRBV10-2
clone_size: -
j_call: TRBJ2-7
d_call: -
cdr3_nt: TGCGCCAGTCGGGACAACCCCTACGAGCAGTACTTC
cdr3_aa: CASRDNPYEQYF

v_call: TRBV29-1
clone_size: -
j_call: TRBJ1-1
d_call: -
cdr3_nt: TGCAGCGTTGAGGGCGAAGATGAAGCTTTCTTT
cdr3_aa: CSVEGEDEAFF

v_call: TRBV7-3
clone_size: -
j_call: TRBJ2-3
d_call: -
cdr3_nt: TGTGCCAGCAGCCGGGGGGCCGGAGATACGCAGTATTTT
cdr3_aa: CASSRGAGDTQYF

v_call: TRBV10-3
clone_size: -
j_call: TRBJ2-7
d_call: TRBD2
cdr3_nt: TGTGCCATAGCCTCGGGACTAGCATACAAGCAGTACTTC
cdr3_aa: CAIASGLAYKQYF